The 14 T cell receptor beta chains below were found in one sample sequenced in a study of T cell responses to AZD1222 COVID-19 vaccine. Clones were read by immunoSEQ multiplex PCR, and TCRdb kept only the in-frame ones, dropping some. The table has 150,000 to 160,000 clones, approximately 87% seen once. Here the sequenced sample was peripheral blood, taken 28 days after the second AZD1222 dose. The receptors shown here come from an adult who received the AZD1222 COVID-19 vaccine.

The rearrangement joins TRBV12-3 or TRBV12-4 to TRBJ2-3; D is unresolved. The CDR3 runs to 12 residues. With 8 bases removed from V and 3 bases from J, the gap between germline ends came to 9 bases. The CDR3 region is CASSRVTDTQYF. CDR3 in DNA: TGTGCCAGCTCTAGAGTGACAGATACGCAGTATTTT.

The chain uses TRBV7-2 and TRBJ1-2, with TRBD1 matching over 7 bases. J gave up 8 bases and V 2 bases, and 11 bases lay outside the gene matches. From germline, CDR1 is SGHTA and CDR2 FQGNSA. This CDR3 is built from 15 residues. CDR3 protein: CASSLWEGAGGGYTF. The CDR3 nucleotides are TGTGCCAGCAGCTTATGGGAGGGGGCGGGCGGGGGCTACACCTTC.

The V gene is TRBV5-8, the J gene TRBJ2-2; D gene uncertain. Germline CDR1 is SGHTS and CDR2 is YDEGEE. V was clipped by 0 bases and J by 7 bases, with 10 bases between them. The CDR3 totals 14 residues. The CDR3 nucleotides read TGTGCCAGCAGCTTGGGTGCAGGCATCGGGGAGCTGTTTTTT. It specifies CASSLGAGIGELFF.

This chain connects TRBV13 to TRBJ1-2; unclear D gene. This CDR3 spans 13 amino acids. V was shortened by 3 bases and J by 4 bases, with 9 bases between the two germline ends. Per germline, CDR1 PRHDT and CDR2 FYEKMQ (reference sequence). The CDR3 loop reads CASSLGQGYGYTF. The CDR3 nucleotides are TGTGCCAGCAGCTTGGGCCAAGGCTATGGCTACACCTTC.

As to this clone: Additional DNA sequences in this sample encode the identical CDR3. The rearrangement links TRBV30 to TRBJ2-3; D perhaps matches TRBD1 (6 bases). Trimming pared 0 bases from V and 4 bases from J, leaving 8 bases between. Per the germline V gene, CDR1 is GTSNPN and CDR2 is SVGIG (reference sequence). This CDR3 is 13 amino acids long. As DNA, the CDR3 is TGTGCCTGGAGTGTACAGGGCGCAGATACGCAGTATTTT. It encodes CAWSVQGADTQYF.

The chain is built from TRBV30 and TRBJ2-5; possible D gene TRBD2, 7 bases. Germline lookup yields CDR1 GTSNPN and CDR2 SVGIG (reference sequence). V was cut by 4 bases and J by 4 bases, with 16 bases left in between. This CDR3 region has 14 residues. In DNA form, the CDR3 reads TGTGCCTGGACCATTTGGGGGGGCGGAGAGACCCAGTACTTC. This gives the protein CAWTIWGGGETQYF.

The rearrangement links TRBV2 to TRBJ1-2, with D possibly matching TRBD1 (5 bases). V lost 5 bases and J 8 bases, leaving 21 bases between the germline ends. Per the germline V gene, CDR1 is SNHLY and CDR2 is FYNNEI. The CDR3 has 15 amino acids. The CDR3 region is CASSRLGPDGGGYTF. In DNA, the CDR3 is TGTGCCAGCAGTCGATTGGGACCCGATGGCGGAGGCTACACCTTC. The full variable domain, with the rest looked up from reference TRBV2 and TRBJ1-2, is EPEVTQTPSHQVTQMGQEVILRCVPISNHLYFYWYRQILGQKVEFLVSFYNNEISEKSEIFDDQFSVERPDGSNFTLKIRSTKLEDSAMYFCASSRLGPDGGGYTFGSGTRLTVV.

V is TRBV15 and J is TRBJ2-7; TRBD2 matches 9 bases. Germline values: CDR1 LNHNV, CDR2 YYDKDF (reference sequence). The length of the CDR3 is 17 residues. The V segment lost 5 bases and the J segment 2 bases; nucleotides outside the gene matches: 13. CDR3 sequence: CATSSSLRSGRTYEQYF. CDR3 sequence (DNA): TGTGCCACCAGCTCTTCTCTGAGGAGCGGGAGGACCTACGAGCAGTACTTC.

The chain employs TRBV6-1 and TRBJ2-7; D is possibly TRBD2 (6 bases). Between the trimmed V and J ends, which lost 2 bases and 5 bases, there was a span of 19 bases. The CDR3 totals 16 residues. Germline V CDR1 and CDR2: MNHNS, SASEGT. The CDR3 region is CASSERRGREVDEQYF. Written as DNA, the CDR3 is TGTGCCAGCAGTGAAAGGAGGGGACGGGAAGTAGACGAGCAGTACTTC.

This clone was recorded only once. The V and J genes are TRBV9 and TRBJ2-4; D is unresolved. Per germline, CDR1 SGDLS and CDR2 YYNGEE. The CDR3 contains 13 residues. V was clipped by 3 bases and J by 2 bases, with 6 bases between them. CDR3 coding DNA: TGTGCCAGCAGCGACAAGACCAAAAACATTCAGTACTTC. Amino acid sequence: CASSDKTKNIQYF. Filled out from reference TRBV9 and TRBJ2-4, the complete variable domain reads DSGVTQTPKHLITATGQRVTLRCSPRSGDLSVYWYQQSLDQGLQFLIQYYNGEERAKGNILERFSAQQFPDLHSELNLSSLELGDSALYFCASSDKTKNIQYFGAGTRLSVL.

On this clone itself: The identical CDR3 is also encoded by other nucleotide sequences in the sample. This chain links TRBV6-5 with TRBJ2-3; no clear D. CDR1 and CDR2 from the germline V gene are MNHEY and SVGAGI. V gave up 2 bases and J gave up 3 bases, with 6 bases separating them. This CDR3 has 13 residues. The DNA of the CDR3 is TGTGCCAGCAGTTACCCAGGAACAGATACGCAGTATTTT. Protein product: CASSYPGTDTQYF.

This clone showed up just once. CDR3 in DNA: TGTGCCACCAGCAGAGACCTAGCGGAGATGGGCAATGAGCAGTTCTTC. This gives the protein CATSRDLAEMGNEQFF. The genes are TRBV15 and TRBJ2-1, with 7 nucleotides matching TRBD2. The junction had 8 bases not matched to a gene; V was cut back by 0 bases and J by 6 bases. The CDR3 is 16 amino acids. Germline values: CDR1 LNHNV, CDR2 YYDKDF (reference sequence).

The sample holds a few counts of this clone. This specimen includes other DNA sequences encoding the same CDR3. The rearrangement uses TRBV20-1 and TRBJ2-1, with D perhaps TRBD1 (5 bases). This CDR3 is built from 11 residues. Germline assignment: CDR1 DFQATT and CDR2 SNEGSKA (reference sequence). V was pared by 6 bases and J by 9 bases, with 12 bases between. CDR3 bases: TGCAGTGCCAGGGTGGGTACTGAGCAGTTCTTC. This translates into CSARVGTEQFF.

This clone was seen many times. The V and J genes are TRBV29-1 and TRBJ2-1; D unclear. The germline CDR1 and CDR2 sequences are SQVTM and ANQGSEA. The CDR3 length is 10 residues. V shed 1 base and J shed 15 bases, with 10 bases lying between them. The CDR3 is CSVEVRSRFF. DNA of the CDR3: TGCAGCGTTGAAGTCAGAAGCCGGTTCTTC.